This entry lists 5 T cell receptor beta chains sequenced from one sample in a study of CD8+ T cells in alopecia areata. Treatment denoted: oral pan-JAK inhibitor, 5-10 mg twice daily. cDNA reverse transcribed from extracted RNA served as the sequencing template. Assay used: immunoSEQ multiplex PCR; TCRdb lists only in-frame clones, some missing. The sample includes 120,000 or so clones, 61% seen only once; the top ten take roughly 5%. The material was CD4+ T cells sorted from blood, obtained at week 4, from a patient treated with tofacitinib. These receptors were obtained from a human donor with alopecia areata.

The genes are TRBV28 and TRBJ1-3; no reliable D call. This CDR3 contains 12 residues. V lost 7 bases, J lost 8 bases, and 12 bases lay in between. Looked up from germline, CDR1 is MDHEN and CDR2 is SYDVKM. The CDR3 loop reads CASTGTTHTIYF. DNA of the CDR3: TGTGCCAGCACGGGTACTACCCACACCATATATTTT.

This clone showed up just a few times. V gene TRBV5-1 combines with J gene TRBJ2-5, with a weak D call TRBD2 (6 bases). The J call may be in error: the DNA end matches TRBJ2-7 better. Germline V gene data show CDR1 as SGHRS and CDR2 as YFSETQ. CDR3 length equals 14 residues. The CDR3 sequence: CASSLAGTDHEQYF. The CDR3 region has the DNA TGCGCCAGCAGCTTGGCCGGGACTGACCACGAGCAGTACTTC.

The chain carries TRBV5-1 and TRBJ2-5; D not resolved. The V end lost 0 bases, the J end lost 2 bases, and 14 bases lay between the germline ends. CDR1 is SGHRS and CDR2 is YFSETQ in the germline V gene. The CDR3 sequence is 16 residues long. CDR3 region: CASSLDGFRRQETQYF. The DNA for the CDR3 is TGCGCCAGCAGCTTGGACGGGTTCCGCCGGCAAGAGACCCAGTACTTC.

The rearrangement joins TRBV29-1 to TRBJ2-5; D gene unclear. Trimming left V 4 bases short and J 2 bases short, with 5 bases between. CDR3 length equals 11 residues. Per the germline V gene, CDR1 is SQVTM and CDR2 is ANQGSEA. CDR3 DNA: TGCAGCGTTGGGCGGCAAGAGACCCAGTACTTC. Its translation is CSVGRQETQYF.

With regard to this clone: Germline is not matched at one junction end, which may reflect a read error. The CDR3 sequence: CATSSDRGMTDTQYF. DNA of the CDR3: TGTGCCACCAGTTCGGACAGGGGGATGACAGATACGCAGTATTTT. The genes are TRBV6-5 and TRBJ2-3, with 10 positions matching TRBD1. The CDR3 covers 15 residues. Per germline, CDR1 MNHEY and CDR2 SVGAGI.